Below, one T cell receptor beta chain is given with its context. This record belongs to a study of blood T cell repertoires in COVID-19. Study-wide context: Sources were T cells, B-cell-depleted T cells, or PBMCs; the material itself was cDNA or gDNA.

The V end was cut by 7 bases, the J end by 10 bases, with 17 bases between. The CDR3 consists of 13 residues. In germline, CDR1 is SNHLY, CDR2 FYNNEI. Original handling: From reference gene primer amplification, estimates of nucleated cell counts were derived. Profiling relied on immunoSEQ multiplex PCR, and the TCRdb table lists in-frame clones only, not all of them. V, J and clone size derive from that table, while D and trimming were established from the DNA sequence. Counted here are 350,000 to 400,000 clones, approximately 88% occurring once; the ten biggest clones make up around 3%. Sequencing used peripheral blood. The chain couples TRBV2 to TRBJ2-1; tentative D call: TRBD2 (6 bases). The sequence was obtained from a woman in her 30s with COVID-19, enrolled during active disease. The CDR3 reads CASTELGGSEQFF. The DNA of the CDR3 is TGTGCCAGCACCGAATTGGGGGGTTCCGAGCAGTTCTTC.